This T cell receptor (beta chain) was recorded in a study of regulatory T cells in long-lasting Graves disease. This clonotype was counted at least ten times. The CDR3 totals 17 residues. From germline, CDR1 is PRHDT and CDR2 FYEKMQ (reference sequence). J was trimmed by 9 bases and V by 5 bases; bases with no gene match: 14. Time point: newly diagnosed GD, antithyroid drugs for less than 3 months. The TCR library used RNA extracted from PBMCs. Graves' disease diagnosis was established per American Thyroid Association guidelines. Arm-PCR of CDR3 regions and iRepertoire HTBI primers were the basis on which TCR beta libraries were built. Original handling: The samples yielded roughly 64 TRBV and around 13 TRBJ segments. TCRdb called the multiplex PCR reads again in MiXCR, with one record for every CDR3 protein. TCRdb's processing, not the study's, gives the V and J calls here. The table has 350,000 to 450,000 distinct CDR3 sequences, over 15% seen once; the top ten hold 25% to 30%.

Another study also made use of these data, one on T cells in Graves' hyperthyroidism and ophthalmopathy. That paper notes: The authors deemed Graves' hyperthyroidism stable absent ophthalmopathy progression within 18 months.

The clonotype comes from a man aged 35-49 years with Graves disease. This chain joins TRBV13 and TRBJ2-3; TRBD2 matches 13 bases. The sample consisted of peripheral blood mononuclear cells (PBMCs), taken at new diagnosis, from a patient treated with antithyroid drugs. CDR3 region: CASSRPLTSGGAGTQYF. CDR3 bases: TGTGCCAGCAGCCGCCCCCTAACTAGCGGGGGGGCAGGAACGCAGTATTTT.